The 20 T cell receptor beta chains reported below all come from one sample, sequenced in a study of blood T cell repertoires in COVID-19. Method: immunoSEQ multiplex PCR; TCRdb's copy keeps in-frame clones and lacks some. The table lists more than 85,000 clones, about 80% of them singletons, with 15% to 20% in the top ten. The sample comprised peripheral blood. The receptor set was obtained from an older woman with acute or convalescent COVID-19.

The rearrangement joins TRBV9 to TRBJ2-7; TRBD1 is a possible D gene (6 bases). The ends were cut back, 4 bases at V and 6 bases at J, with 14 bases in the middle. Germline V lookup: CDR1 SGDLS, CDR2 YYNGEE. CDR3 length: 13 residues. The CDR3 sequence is CASSIRDRSEQYF. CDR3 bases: TGTGCCAGCAGCATACGCGACAGGTCCGAGCAGTACTTC.

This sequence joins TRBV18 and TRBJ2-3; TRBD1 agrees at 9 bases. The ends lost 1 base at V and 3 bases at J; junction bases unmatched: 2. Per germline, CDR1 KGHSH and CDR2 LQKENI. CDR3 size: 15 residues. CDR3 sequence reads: CASSPRQGGTDTQYF. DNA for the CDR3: TGTGCCAGCTCACCACGACAGGGGGGGACAGATACGCAGTATTTT.

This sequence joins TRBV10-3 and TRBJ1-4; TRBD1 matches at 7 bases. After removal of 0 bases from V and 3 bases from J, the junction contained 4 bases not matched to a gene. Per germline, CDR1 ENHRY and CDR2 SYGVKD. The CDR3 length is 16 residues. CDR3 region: CAISESRGQPNEKLFF. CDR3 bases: TGTGCCATCAGTGAGTCAAGGGGACAGCCTAATGAAAAACTGTTTTTT.

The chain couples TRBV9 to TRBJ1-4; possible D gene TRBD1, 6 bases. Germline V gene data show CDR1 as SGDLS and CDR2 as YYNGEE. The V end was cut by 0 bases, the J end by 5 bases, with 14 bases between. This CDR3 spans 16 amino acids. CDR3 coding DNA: TGTGCCAGCAGCGTAGCTCTCGGGACACCCAATGAAAAACTGTTTTTT. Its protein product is CASSVALGTPNEKLFF.

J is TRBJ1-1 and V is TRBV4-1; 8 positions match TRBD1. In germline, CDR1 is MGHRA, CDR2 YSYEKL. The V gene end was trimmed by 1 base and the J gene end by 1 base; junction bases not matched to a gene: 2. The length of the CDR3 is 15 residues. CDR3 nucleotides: TGCGCCAGCAGCCAAGCGGACAGGGAGAACACTGAAGCTTTCTTT. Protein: CASSQADRENTEAFF.

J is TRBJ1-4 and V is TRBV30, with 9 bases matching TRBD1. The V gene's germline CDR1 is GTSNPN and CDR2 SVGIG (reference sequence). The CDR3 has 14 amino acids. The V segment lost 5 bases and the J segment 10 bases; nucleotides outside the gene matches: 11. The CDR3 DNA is TGTGCCTGGGGCAGGGTACCGACAGGGGGAAAACTGTTTTTT. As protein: CAWGRVPTGGKLFF.

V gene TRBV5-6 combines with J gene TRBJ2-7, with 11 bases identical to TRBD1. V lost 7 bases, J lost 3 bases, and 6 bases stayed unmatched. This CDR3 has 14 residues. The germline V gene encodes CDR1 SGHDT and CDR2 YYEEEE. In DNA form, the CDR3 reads TGTGCCAGCGCCAGGACAGGGGGCTTCTACGAGCAGTACTTC. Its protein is CASARTGGFYEQYF.

CDR3 sequence reads: CASSQGLGEQFF. In nucleotides, the CDR3 is TGTGCCAGCAGCCAGGGACTAGGGGAGCAGTTCTTC. The chain uses TRBV12-3 or TRBV12-4 and TRBJ2-1, with 8 bases aligning to TRBD2. The CDR3 runs to 12 residues. With V trimmed by 6 bases and J by 10 bases, 5 bases remained unmatched.

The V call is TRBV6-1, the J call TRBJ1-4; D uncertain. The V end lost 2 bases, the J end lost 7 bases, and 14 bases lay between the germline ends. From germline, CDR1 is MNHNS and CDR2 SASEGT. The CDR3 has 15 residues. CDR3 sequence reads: CASSETVNSGEKLFF. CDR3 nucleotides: TGTGCCAGCAGTGAAACGGTAAATTCGGGTGAAAAACTGTTTTTT.

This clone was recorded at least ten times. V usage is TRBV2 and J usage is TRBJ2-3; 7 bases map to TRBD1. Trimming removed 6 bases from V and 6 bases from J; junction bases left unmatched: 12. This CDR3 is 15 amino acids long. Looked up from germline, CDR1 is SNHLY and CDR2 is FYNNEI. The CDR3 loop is CASRGTVNVADTQYF. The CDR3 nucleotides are TGTGCCAGCAGAGGGACAGTCAATGTGGCGGATACGCAGTATTTT.

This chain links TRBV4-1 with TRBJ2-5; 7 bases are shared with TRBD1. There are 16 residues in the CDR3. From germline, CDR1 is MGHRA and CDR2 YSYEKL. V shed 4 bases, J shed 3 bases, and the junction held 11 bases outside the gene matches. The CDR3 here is CASSPSGTVFKETQYF. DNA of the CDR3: TGCGCCAGCAGCCCATCGGGGACAGTGTTTAAAGAGACCCAGTACTTC.

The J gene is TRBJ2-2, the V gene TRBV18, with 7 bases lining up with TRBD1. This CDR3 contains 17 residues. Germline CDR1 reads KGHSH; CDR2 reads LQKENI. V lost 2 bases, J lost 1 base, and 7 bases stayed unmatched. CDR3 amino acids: CASSPSSGQVNTGELFF. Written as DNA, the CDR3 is TGTGCCAGCTCACCATCATCCGGACAGGTGAACACCGGGGAGCTGTTTTTT.

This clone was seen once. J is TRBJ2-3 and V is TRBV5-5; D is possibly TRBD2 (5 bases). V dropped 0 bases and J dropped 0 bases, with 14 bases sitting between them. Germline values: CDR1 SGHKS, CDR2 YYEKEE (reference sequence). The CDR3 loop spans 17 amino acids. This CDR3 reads CASSLVPTRTSTDTQYF. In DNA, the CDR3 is TGTGCCAGCAGCTTGGTCCCGACACGGACTAGCACAGATACGCAGTATTTT.

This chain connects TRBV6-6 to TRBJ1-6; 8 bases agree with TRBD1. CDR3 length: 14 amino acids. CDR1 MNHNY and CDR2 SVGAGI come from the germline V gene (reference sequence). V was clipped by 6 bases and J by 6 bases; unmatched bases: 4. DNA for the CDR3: TGTGCCAGCAGGGGACAGGTGCTTAATTCACCCCTCCACTTT. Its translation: CASRGQVLNSPLHF.

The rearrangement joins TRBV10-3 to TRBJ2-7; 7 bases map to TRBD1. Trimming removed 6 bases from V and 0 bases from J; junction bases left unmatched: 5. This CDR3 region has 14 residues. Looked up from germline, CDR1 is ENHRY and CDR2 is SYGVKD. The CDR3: CAISSTGASYEQYF. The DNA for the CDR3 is TGTGCCATCAGCTCCACAGGGGCCTCCTACGAGCAGTACTTC.

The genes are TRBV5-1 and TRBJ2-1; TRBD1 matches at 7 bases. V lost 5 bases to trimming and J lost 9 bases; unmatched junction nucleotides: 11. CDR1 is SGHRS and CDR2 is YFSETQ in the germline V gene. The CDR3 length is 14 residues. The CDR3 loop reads CASRQGTVSSEQFF. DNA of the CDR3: TGCGCCAGCAGGCAGGGGACAGTGTCTAGTGAGCAGTTCTTC. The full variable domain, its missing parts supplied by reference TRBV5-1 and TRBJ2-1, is KAGVTQTPRYLIKTRGQQVTLSCSPISGHRSVSWYQQTPGQGLQFLFEYFSETQRNKGNFPGRFSGRQFSNSRSEMNVSTLELGDSALYLCASRQGTVSSEQFFGPGTRLTVL.

CDR3 sequence (DNA): TGTGCCAGCATGGCGGGGGAGAACAATGAGCAGTTCTTC. Its translation is CASMAGENNEQFF. The chain uses TRBV2 and TRBJ2-1, with 7 nucleotides matching TRBD2. V trimming: 7 bases; J trimming: 5 bases; junction bases outside the gene matches: 5. Germline lookup yields CDR1 SNHLY and CDR2 FYNNEI. The CDR3 is 13 residues long.

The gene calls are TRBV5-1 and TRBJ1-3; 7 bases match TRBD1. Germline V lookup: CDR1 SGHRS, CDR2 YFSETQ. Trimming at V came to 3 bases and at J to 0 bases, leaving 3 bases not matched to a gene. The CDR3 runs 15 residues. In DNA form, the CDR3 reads TGCGCCAGCAGCTGGGACAGATTCTCTGGAAACACCATATATTTT. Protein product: CASSWDRFSGNTIYF.

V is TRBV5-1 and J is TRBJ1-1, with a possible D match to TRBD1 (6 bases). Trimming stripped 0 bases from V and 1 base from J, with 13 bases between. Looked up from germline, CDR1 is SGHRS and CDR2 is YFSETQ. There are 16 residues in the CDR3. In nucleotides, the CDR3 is TGCGCCAGCAGCTTGGAATTAGGGGACAAGAACACTGAAGCTTTCTTT. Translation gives CASSLELGDKNTEAFF.

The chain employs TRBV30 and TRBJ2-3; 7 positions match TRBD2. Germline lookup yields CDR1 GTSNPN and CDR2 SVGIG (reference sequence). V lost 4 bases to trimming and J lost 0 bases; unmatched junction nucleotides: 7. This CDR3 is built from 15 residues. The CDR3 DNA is TGTGCCTGGACTCCGGGACTATCTAGCACAGATACGCAGTATTTT. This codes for CAWTPGLSSTDTQYF.